This T cell receptor beta chain appears in the sequencing data of a study of T cell responses to AZD1222 COVID-19 vaccine. Trimming cost V 0 bases and J 5 bases; bases outside gene matches: 10. The CDR3 extends over 17 amino acids. Germline V gives CDR1 KGHSH, CDR2 LQKENI. The data were produced by immunoSEQ multiplex PCR, yet TCRdb's version contains in-frame clones alone and is incomplete. The sample contains roughly 140,000 clones, approximately 89% of which appear only once. The clonotype was recovered from an adult in good health. The material sequenced was peripheral blood, taken on day 0 of MenACWY control vaccination. The chain is built from TRBV18 and TRBJ1-2; 9 bases map to TRBD1. Here the CDR3 reads CASSPPGNRGQMYGYTF. CDR3 in DNA: TGTGCCAGCTCACCACCGGGAAACAGGGGGCAAATGTATGGCTACACCTTC.